A selection of T cell receptor beta chains follows, all from one sample in a study of identifying expanded T cells in peripheral blood. Repertoires were generated with immunoSEQ multiplex PCR, while TCRdb's copy carries only in-frame clones and drops some. The sample has roughly 100,000 clones; approximately 89% are singletons. Specimen: blood. These receptors were obtained from a person aged 18 to 75 in good health. CDR3s include the opening cysteine and the closing phenylalanine or tryptophan. D genes are given only for firm matches. Rows may omit the clone size; those that give it use once, few, many or a size class.

CASSTGVGNQPQHF | TGTGCCAGCAGTACAGGGGTGGGCAATCAGCCCCAGCATTTT | TRBJ1-5 | TRBD1 | once | TRBV28
CASRGRVAGGKDYEQYF | TGTGCCAGCAGGGGGAGGGTAGCGGGAGGTAAGGACTACGAGCAGTACTTC | TRBJ2-7 | TRBD2 | . | TRBV7-9
CASSPLRDSGNQPQHF | TGTGCCAGCAGTCCCCTTCGGGACAGCGGTAATCAGCCCCAGCATTTT | TRBJ1-5 | TRBD1 | few | TRBV27
CASNQGSGEQYF | TGTGCCAGTAACCAGGGGTCGGGTGAGCAGTACTTC | TRBJ2-7 | . | . | TRBV19
CASSFGGTVQSPTGELFF | TGCGCCAGCAGTTTCGGGGGGACAGTGCAATCCCCCACCGGGGAGCTGTTTTTT | TRBJ2-2 | . | . | TRBV5-1
CASSLLGTGYTF | TGTGCCAGCAGTTTACTGGGGACCGGCTACACCTTC | TRBJ1-2 | . | few | TRBV28
CASSTSGADTQYF | TGCGCCAGCAGCACTAGCGGAGCAGATACGCAGTATTTT | TRBJ2-3 | TRBD2 | . | TRBV5-1
CASSYVGHRNEQFF | TGTGCCAGCAGTTACGTTGGGCACCGCAATGAGCAGTTCTTC | TRBJ2-1 | . | . | TRBV6-6
CASSSGQGTNTYTEAFF | TGTGCCAGCAGCTCAGGACAGGGGACTAATACGTACACTGAAGCTTTCTTT | TRBJ1-1 | TRBD1 | . | TRBV5-4
CASSLASVVVTHTF | TGTGCCAGCAGCTTAGCGTCGGTGGTCGTTACCCACACCTTC | TRBJ1-2 | . | . | TRBV11-2
CASSQGDASYEQYF | TGTGCCAGCTCACAGGGGGACGCCTCCTACGAGCAGTACTTC | TRBJ2-7 | TRBD1 | once | TRBV19
CASSDPRGLASEQFF | TGCGCCAGCAGCGACCCCCGGGGCCTTGCCTCTGAGCAGTTCTTC | TRBJ2-1 | . | . | TRBV10-1
CASNKRGIYEQYF | TGTGCCAGCAATAAGCGGGGGATCTACGAGCAGTACTTC | TRBJ2-7 | TRBD2 | . | TRBV2
CASRVDRGGQPQHF | TGTGCCAGCAGAGTAGACAGGGGAGGTCAGCCCCAGCATTTT | TRBJ1-5 | TRBD1 | . | TRBV2
CASSPRSSGEGETQYF | TGTGCCAGCTCACCACGGTCTAGCGGGGAGGGAGAGACCCAGTACTTC | TRBJ2-5 | TRBD2 | . | TRBV18
CASSPLGAGNTIYF | TGTGCCAGCAGCCCGCTTGGGGCTGGAAACACCATATATTTT | TRBJ1-3 | . | . | TRBV7-2
CASSSDRVFGEGGTDTQYF | TGTGCCAGCAGTTCTGACAGGGTTTTCGGTGAGGGAGGGACAGATACGCAGTATTTT | TRBJ2-3 | . | . | TRBV28
CASRSGRIPTQETQYF | TGTGCCAGCAGGAGCGGGAGGATACCTACCCAAGAGACCCAGTACTTC | TRBJ2-5 | TRBD2 | . | TRBV28
CASREDGYTF | TGTGCCAGCAGGGAAGACGGCTACACCTTC | TRBJ1-2 | . | few | TRBV6-1
CASSPQGDGGYTF | TGTGCCAGCTCACCCCAAGGGGACGGTGGCTACACCTTC | TRBJ1-2 | . | . | TRBV18
CASSFLGAGTEAFF | TGCGCCAGCAGCTTTTTGGGCGCAGGAACTGAAGCTTTCTTT | TRBJ1-1 | . | . | TRBV5-1
CASSNRQAYEQYF | TGTGCCAGCAGTAATCGACAGGCCTACGAGCAGTACTTC | TRBJ2-7 | . | . | TRBV28
CASRFRTSGRASYNEQFF | TGTGCCAGCAGATTCAGGACTAGCGGGAGGGCGTCCTACAATGAGCAGTTCTTC | TRBJ2-1 | TRBD2 | . | TRBV27
CASSPRLAGYGNEQFF | TGTGCCAGCAGCCCCAGACTAGCGGGATACGGCAATGAGCAGTTCTTC | TRBJ2-1 | TRBD2 | . | TRBV13
CASSPAGGHEQYF | TGTGCCAGCAGCCCCGCAGGGGGCCACGAGCAGTACTTC | TRBJ2-7 | TRBD1 | . | TRBV28
CASKEGTSGNTIYF | TGCGCCAGCAAGGAGGGGACCTCTGGAAACACCATATATTTT | TRBJ1-3 | . | . | TRBV5-1
CASSEGIRGGGGYTF | TGTGCCAGCAGTGAAGGAATTAGGGGCGGCGGGGGCTACACCTTC | TRBJ1-2 | . | . | TRBV25-1
CASSLPGQAKYEQYF | TGTGCCAGCAGCCTCCCGGGACAGGCCAAATACGAGCAGTACTTC | TRBJ2-7 | . | . | TRBV12-1
CASSSGRGGEQYF | TGTGCCAGCAGCTCTGGCAGGGGTGGCGAGCAGTACTTC | TRBJ2-7 | . | few | TRBV7-3
CASSGRQGKDEQFF | TGTGCCAGCAGTGGGCGGCAGGGAAAGGATGAGCAGTTCTTC | TRBJ2-1 | . | . | TRBV2
CASSPQGRQETQYF | TGTGCCAGCTCACCACAAGGGCGGCAAGAGACCCAGTACTTC | TRBJ2-5 | . | once | TRBV18
CASVAGPGEGELFF | TGTGCCAGCGTCGCGGGGCCAGGAGAAGGGGAGCTGTTTTTT | TRBJ2-2 | . | . | TRBV9
CASSLGLAGINEQFF | TGCGCCAGCAGCTTGGGACTAGCGGGGATCAATGAGCAGTTCTTC | TRBJ2-1 | TRBD2 | . | TRBV5-1
CASSSTQGSYNEQFF | TGTGCCAGCAGCTCAACACAGGGCTCCTACAATGAGCAGTTCTTC | TRBJ2-1 | . | . | TRBV7-2
CASRERQVREKLFF | TGTGCCAGCAGGGAGCGACAGGTTCGAGAAAAACTGTTTTTT | TRBJ1-4 | . | . | TRBV6-5